This T cell receptor (beta chain) was captured by sequencing in a study of regulatory T cells in long-lasting Graves disease (dated by TCRdb to the early 2020s). In the study overall: Antithyroid drugs had been taken for less than 3 months by newly diagnosed Graves' disease patients. This study used TCR sequencing and RNA sequencing of peripheral blood to compare persistent Graves' disease patients against newly diagnosed Graves' disease patients. The study was registered as a clinical trial and conducted in China. A total of 33 samples were covered by TCR sequencing, comprising some 13 persistent and around 20 newly diagnosed Graves' disease patients.

This clonotype was counted many times. Its antigen target is currently unknown. Base qualities are missing; no much larger clone stands one base away. Via the germline V gene (reference sequence), CDR1 is LGHDT and CDR2 YNNKEL. The CDR3 covers 13 residues, taking in both the cysteine and the phenylalanine. The entry retains the CDR3 DNA only, 39 bases that are in frame from base 1. Trimming takes 0 bases from V and 6 bases from J, and the germline ends sit 7 bases apart. The meaning of the sample's time point label: newly diagnosed GD, antithyroid drugs for less than 3 months. RNA was extracted from PBMCs in TRIzol for both TCR sequencing and RNA sequencing. The diagnosis of Graves' disease followed American Thyroid Association guidelines. Patients for the study were recruited at an endocrinology department in Xi'an, China. Each patient gave approximately 9.7 milliliters of peripheral blood, collected in an EDTA anticoagulant tube. Ficoll Paque Plus density gradient separation was used to isolate PBMCs, and no further T cell sorting was performed. An Agilent 2100 Bioanalyzer and agarose gel were used to assess RNA quality, and a NanoDrop 2000 was used to measure RNA concentration.

Points the paper makes about the study in general: The small sample size was acknowledged by the authors as a limitation that may reduce accuracy. The study examined only peripheral blood because the primary lesion, thyroid tissue, could not be accessed. Sequencing and analysis were limited to the TCR beta chain. Patients with persistent disease shared more public clonotypes (approximately 2,500) than newly diagnosed patients did (more than 900). Persistent disease showed preferential use of TRBV28, TRBJ1-2 and TRBJ2-5, whereas newly diagnosed disease favored TRBV20-1 and TRBJ2-1. Compared with newly diagnosed patients, persistent Graves' disease patients had lower TCR Shannon entropy and fewer highly expanded clones, which suggests clonal expansion.

Library prep was done by multiplex PCR. TCRdb names Illumina HiSeq 4000 as the instrument used. TCR beta libraries were built with iRepertoire HTBI primers and Arm-PCR amplification of CDR3 regions. Gel purification was performed on PCR products prior to sequencing. In the paper's pipeline: Gene usage analysis of CDR3 amino acid clonotypes used the 55 to 65 TRBV and more than 13 TRBJ segments found across samples. Filtered high-quality paired reads were merged into contigs using COPE and FqMerger. BLAST was used to align contigs to the IMGT TRBV, TRBD and TRBJ reference genes, and CDR3 was defined following IMGT. Any clonotype with a frequency above 0.1% was counted as a highly expanded clone. Repertoire diversity was measured by Shannon entropy, and V-J evenness by the Gini coefficient. Public clonotypes were defined as clonotypes shared by more than one individual. TCRdb trimmed the raw reads at Q25, called clones with MiXCR and kept productive beta chains. Every entry covers one CDR3 protein and lists the most common genes and DNA from its rows. These V and J calls originate from TCRdb's pipeline instead of the authors' own analysis. The sample table lists about 520,000 distinct CDR3 sequences, around 12% of them with a count of one. The ten top clones hold 8% to 10% of the sample.

This sample also belongs to another study, concerning T cells in Graves' hyperthyroidism and ophthalmopathy. From that second study: Stable Graves' hyperthyroidism was defined as the absence of progression to ophthalmopathy over 18 months of follow-up. Hyperthyroidism patients were newly diagnosed, had a disease duration of under 2 months, and were aged 18 to 65 years. Patients with uncontrolled infections, other autoimmune diseases, pregnancy or lactation were excluded. Clinical symptoms, serum thyroxine and TRAb, thyroid ultrasound, and orbital computed tomography formed the basis for the diagnoses. For the first round of RT-PCR on the TCR CDR3, the HTBI primer set was used together with the Qiagen OneStep RT-PCR kit. Blood samples also contained most of the expanded thyroid clonotypes (frequency above 0.001), which suggests that blood repertoires may reflect thyroid immune responses. A 13 V-J signature model separated ophthalmopathy from stable hyperthyroidism, with about 88% sensitivity and 81.08% specificity in cross-validation and 80%/75% in testing. In validation, the model predicted progression to ophthalmopathy a median of roughly six months before onset, with around 70% sensitivity and just under 75% specificity. A discovery cohort of around 100 patients, 43 with Graves' ophthalmopathy and 57 with stable Graves' hyperthyroidism, was used to find distinguishing TCR V-J signatures. Prospective prediction of ophthalmopathy was tested in an independent validation cohort of fewer than 20 hyperthyroidism patients and approximately 17 patients who later progressed to ophthalmopathy. The 75 to 100 discovery patients were randomly split 7:3 into training and test sets. In about six Graves' hyperthyroidism patients, the study also compared T-cell repertoires from thyroid tissue with T-cell repertoires from blood. Once sampling was done, hyperthyroidism patients were given methimazole at a starting dose of 30 mg daily, whereas ophthalmopathy patients were given high-dose intravenous methylprednisolone. Libraries were constructed in a second round of multiplex PCR, after which size selection and purification were performed. The libraries were sequenced on an Illumina HiSeq2000 using paired-end 100 bp reads. SOAPnuke was used to process the raw data, removing reads that contained adapters or uncalled bases, had a mean Phred below 15, or lacked an exact match to the constant primer or identifier. High-quality paired reads were merged with COPE v1.2.5, and unique nucleotide sequences were defined as clonotypes. MiTCR v1.1 was used to align clonotypes to the IMGT TRBV, TRBD and TRBJ reference segments. The analysis included only V-J combinations with a frequency above 0.0001, which together covered roughly 99% of the repertoires. A TCS score was defined as the ratio between F50 (clonal expansion) and ExV (chaos), using BLOSUM62-based TCRdist between CDR3 peptides within each V-J. Welch's t-statistics and random forest reduced just over 500 V-J features to fewer than 15, which were used in a naive Bayes classifier (R e1071). No statistical method was used to fix the sample size in advance, and group allocation was not hidden from the investigators. According to the paper, TCR Vbeta CDR3 sequencing was carried out on over 130 peripheral blood samples, which came from fewer than 50 ophthalmopathy, approximately 72 hyperthyroidism and approximately 17 progressor patients.

Sequenced here: peripheral blood mononuclear cells (PBMCs), sampled at new diagnosis, from a patient treated with antithyroid drugs. This chain is built from TRBV3-1 and TRBJ2-3, with no confidently assigned D gene. The origin of this receptor is a woman aged 30 to 39 with Graves disease. Donor details come from another sample of the same person, matched by shared clones. The sequence in DNA is TGTGCCAGCAGCCAAGAAGACGGGGATACGCAGTATTTT. It codes for CASSQEDGDTQYF.